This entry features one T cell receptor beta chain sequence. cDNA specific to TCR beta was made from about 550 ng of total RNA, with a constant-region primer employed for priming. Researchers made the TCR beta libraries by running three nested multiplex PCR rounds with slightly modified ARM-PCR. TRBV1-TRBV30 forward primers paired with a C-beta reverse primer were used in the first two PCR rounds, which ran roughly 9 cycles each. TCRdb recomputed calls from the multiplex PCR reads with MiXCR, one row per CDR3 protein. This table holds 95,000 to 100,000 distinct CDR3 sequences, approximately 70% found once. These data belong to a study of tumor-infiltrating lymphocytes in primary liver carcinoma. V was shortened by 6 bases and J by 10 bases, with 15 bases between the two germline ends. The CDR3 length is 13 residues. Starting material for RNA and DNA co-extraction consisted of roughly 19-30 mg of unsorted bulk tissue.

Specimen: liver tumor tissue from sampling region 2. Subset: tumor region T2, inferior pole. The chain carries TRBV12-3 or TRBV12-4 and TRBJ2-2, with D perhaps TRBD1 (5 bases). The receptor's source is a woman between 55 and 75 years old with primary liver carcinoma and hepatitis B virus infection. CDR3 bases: TGTGCCAGCAGCCGACAGATCACTGTGGAGCTGTTTTTT. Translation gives CASSRQITVELFF.